Included here is one TCR beta chain sequence, with context. The source of the sample is a study of T cell responses to AZD1222 COVID-19 vaccine. CDR3 length: 11 amino acids. Looked up from germline, CDR1 is MNHEY and CDR2 is SVGAGI. Trimming shortened V by 6 bases and J by 11 bases, and 13 bases separated the two germline ends. Sequenced by immunoSEQ multiplex PCR; TCRdb stores in-frame clones only, minus some. This repertoire shows over 150,000 clones, under 95% found once; its top ten account for approximately 1%. This sequence was found in an adult who received the AZD1222 COVID-19 vaccine. V usage is TRBV6-5 and J usage is TRBJ1-1; perhaps TRBD1 as D (6 bases). Here the sequenced sample was peripheral blood, taken 28 days after the second AZD1222 dose. In DNA form, the CDR3 reads TGTGCCAGCAGGCTACAGGGTTGGGCTTTCTTT. Protein: CASRLQGWAFF.